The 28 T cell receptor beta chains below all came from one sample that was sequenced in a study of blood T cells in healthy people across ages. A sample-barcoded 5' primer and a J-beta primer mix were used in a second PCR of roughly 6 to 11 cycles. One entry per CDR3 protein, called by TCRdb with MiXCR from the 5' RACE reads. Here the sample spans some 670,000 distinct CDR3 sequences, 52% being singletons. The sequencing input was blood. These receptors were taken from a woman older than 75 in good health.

DNA for the CDR3: TGTGCAGTCCGGGGTGTAGAAGAGACCCAGTACTTC. Protein product: CAVRGVEETQYF. The rearrangement joins TRBV10-3 to TRBJ2-5; tentatively, D is TRBD2 (5 bases). This CDR3 spans 12 amino acids. Germline CDR1 is ENHRY and CDR2 is SYGVKD.

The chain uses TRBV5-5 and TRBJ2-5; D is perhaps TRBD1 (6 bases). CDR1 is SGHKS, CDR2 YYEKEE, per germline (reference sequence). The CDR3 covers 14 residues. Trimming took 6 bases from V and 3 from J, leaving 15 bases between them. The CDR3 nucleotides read TGTGCCAGCAACTTTGAGGCAGGGGAAGAGACCCAGTACTTC. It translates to CASNFEAGEETQYF.

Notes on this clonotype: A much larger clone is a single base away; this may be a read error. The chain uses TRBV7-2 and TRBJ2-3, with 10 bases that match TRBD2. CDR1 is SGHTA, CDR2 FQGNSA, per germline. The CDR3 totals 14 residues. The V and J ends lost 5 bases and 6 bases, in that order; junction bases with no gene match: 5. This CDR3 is CASSAILAGDTQYF. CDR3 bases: TGTGCCAGCAGCGCCATACTAGCGGGGGATACGCAGTATTTT.

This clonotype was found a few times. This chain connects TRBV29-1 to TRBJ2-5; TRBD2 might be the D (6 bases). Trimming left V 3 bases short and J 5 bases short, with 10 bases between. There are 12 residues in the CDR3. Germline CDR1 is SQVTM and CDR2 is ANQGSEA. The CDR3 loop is CSVDSGVETQYF. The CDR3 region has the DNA TGCAGCGTTGATTCGGGGGTTGAGACCCAGTACTTC.

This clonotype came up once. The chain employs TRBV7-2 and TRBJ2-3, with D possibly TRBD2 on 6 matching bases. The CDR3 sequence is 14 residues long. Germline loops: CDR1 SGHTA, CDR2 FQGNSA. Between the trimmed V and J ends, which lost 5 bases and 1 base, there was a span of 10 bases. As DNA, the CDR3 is TGTGCCAGCAGCGGTGTAGCGGGCACAGATACGCAGTATTTT. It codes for CASSGVAGTDTQYF.

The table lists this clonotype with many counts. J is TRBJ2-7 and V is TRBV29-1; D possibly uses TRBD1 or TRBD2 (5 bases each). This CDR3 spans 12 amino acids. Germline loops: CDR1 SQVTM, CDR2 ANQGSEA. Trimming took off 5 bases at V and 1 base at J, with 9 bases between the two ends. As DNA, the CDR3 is TGCAGCGTTTACTGGGGGTCCTACGAGCAGTACTTC. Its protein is CSVYWGSYEQYF.

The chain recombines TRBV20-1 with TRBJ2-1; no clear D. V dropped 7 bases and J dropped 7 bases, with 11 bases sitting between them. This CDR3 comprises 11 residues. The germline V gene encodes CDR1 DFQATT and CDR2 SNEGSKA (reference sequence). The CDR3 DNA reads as TGCAGTGTTCAAGAAGGGAATGAGCAGTTCTTC. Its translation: CSVQEGNEQFF.

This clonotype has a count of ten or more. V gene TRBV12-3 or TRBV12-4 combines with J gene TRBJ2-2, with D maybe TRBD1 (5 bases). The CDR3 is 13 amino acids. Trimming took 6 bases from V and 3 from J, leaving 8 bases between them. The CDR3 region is CASRQQDTGELFF. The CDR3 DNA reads TGTGCCAGCAGGCAACAGGACACCGGGGAGCTGTTTTTT.

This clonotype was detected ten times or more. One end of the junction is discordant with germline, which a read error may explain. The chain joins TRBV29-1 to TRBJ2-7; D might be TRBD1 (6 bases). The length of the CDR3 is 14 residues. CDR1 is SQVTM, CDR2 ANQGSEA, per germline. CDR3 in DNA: TGCAGCGTTCAAGAGCACAGGGCGACCTACGAGCAGTACTTC. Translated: CSVQEHRATYEQYF.

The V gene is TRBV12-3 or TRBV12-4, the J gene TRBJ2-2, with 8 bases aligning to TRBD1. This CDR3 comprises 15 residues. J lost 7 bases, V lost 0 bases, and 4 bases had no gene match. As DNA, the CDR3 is TGTGCCAGCAGTTTAGCCAGGGGGCGAGGCGGGGAGCTGTTTTTT. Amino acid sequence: CASSLARGRGGELFF.

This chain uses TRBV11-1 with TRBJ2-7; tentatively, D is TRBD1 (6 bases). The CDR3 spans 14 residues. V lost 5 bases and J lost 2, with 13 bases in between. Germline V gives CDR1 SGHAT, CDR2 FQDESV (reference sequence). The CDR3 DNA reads TGTGCCAGCAGCCTCTGGGGGCCCGCCTACGAGCAGTACTTC. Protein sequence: CASSLWGPAYEQYF.

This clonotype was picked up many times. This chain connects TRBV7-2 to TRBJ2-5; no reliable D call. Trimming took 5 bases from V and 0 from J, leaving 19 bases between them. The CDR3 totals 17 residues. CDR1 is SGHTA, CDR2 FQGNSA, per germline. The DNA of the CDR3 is TGTGCCAGCAGCCAATCAGTACACACACTGTACCAAGAGACCCAGTACTTC. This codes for CASSQSVHTLYQETQYF.

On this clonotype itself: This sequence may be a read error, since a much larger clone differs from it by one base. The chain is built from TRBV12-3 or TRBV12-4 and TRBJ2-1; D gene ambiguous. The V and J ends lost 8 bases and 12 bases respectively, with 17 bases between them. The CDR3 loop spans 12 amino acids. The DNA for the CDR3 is TGTGCCAGCCTTTCTAGGGTCCATGTGCAGTTCTTC. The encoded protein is CASLSRVHVQFF.

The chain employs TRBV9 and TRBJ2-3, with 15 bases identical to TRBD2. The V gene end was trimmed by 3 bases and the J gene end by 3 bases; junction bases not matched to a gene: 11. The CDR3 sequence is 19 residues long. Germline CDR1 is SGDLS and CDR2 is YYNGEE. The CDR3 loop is CASSAGLAGGVGQTDTQYF. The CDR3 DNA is TGTGCCAGCAGCGCCGGACTAGCGGGGGGGGTAGGTCAGACAGATACGCAGTATTTT.

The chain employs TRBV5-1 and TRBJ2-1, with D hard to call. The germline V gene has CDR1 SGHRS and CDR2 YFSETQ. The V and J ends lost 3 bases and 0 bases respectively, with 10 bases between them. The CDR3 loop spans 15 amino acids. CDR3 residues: CASSSDWSSYNEQFF. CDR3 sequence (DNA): TGCGCCAGCAGCTCTGACTGGAGCTCCTACAATGAGCAGTTCTTC.

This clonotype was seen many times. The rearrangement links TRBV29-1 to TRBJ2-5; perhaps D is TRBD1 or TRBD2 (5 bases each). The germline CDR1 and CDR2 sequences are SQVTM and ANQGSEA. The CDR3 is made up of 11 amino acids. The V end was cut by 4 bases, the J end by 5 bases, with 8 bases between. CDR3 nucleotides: TGCAGCGTTGGGTGGGGGGAGACCCAGTACTTC. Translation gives CSVGWGETQYF. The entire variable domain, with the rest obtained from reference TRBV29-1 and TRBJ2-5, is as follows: SAVISQKPSRDICQRGTSLTIQCQVDSQVTMMFWYRQQPGQSLTLIATANQGSEATYESGFVIDKFPISRPNLTFSTLTVSNMSPEDSSIYLCSVGWGETQYFGPGTRLLVL.

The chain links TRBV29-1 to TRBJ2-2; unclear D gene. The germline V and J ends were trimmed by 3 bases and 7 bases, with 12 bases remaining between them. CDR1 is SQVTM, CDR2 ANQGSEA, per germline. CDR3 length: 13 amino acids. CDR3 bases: TGCAGCGTTGAGACGGTCCAGGACGGGGAGCTGTTTTTT. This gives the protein CSVETVQDGELFF.

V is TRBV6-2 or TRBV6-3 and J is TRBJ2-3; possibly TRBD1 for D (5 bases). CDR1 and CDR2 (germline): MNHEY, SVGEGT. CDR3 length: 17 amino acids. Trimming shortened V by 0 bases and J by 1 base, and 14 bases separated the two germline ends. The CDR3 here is CASSYSTGHRRTDTQYF. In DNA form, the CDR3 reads TGTGCCAGCAGTTACTCTACTGGACATCGACGCACAGATACGCAGTATTTT.

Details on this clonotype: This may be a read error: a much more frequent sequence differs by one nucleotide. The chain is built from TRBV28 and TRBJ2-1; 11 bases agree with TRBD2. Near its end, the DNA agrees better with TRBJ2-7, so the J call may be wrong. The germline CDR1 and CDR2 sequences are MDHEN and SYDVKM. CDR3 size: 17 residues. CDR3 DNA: TGTGCCAGCAGCTTCACTAGCGGGAGATTGGGTTACAATGAGCAGTACTTC. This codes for CASSFTSGRLGYNEQYF.

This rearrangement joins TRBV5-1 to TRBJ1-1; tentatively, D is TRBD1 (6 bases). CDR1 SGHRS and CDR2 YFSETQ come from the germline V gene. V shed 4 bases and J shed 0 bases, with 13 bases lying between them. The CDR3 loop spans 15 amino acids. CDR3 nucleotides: TGCGCCAGCAGCGGCAGGGGTTTAGTGAACACTGAAGCTTTCTTT. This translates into CASSGRGLVNTEAFF.

The CDR3 coding sequence is TGCGCCAGCAGCTTGGACTCTAAATCCACAGATACGCAGTATTTT. Its translation: CASSLDSKSTDTQYF. The rearrangement links TRBV5-1 to TRBJ2-3; D remains ambiguous. The CDR3 loop spans 15 amino acids. Per the germline V gene, CDR1 is SGHRS and CDR2 is YFSETQ. The ends were cut back, 0 bases at V and 2 bases at J, with 10 bases in the middle.

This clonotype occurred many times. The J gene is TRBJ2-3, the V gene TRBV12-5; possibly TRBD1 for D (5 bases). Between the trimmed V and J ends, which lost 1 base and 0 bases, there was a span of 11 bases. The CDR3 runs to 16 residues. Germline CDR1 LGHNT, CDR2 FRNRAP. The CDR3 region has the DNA TGTGCTAGTGGTTTGGGTACAGGTTACAGCACAGATACGCAGTATTTT. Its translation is CASGLGTGYSTDTQYF.

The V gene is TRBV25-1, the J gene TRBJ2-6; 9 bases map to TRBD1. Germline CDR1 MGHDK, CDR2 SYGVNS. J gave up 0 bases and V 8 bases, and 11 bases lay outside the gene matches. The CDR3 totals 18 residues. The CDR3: CASGHRTGATSGANVLTF. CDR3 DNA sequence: TGTGCCAGCGGACACAGGACAGGGGCCACCTCTGGGGCCAACGTCCTGACTTTC.

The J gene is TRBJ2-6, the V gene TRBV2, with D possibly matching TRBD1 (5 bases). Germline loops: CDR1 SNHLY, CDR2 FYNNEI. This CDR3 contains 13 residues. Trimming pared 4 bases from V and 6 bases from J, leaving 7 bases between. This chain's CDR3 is CASSGTSANVLTF. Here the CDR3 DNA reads TGTGCCAGCAGTGGGACATCGGCCAACGTCCTGACTTTC.

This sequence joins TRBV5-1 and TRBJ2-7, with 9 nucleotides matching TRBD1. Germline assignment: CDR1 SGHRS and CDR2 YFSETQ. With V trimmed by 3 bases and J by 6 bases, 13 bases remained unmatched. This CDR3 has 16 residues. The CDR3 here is CASSSDPGTGSSEQYF. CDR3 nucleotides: TGCGCCAGCAGCTCCGACCCGGGGACAGGGAGTAGCGAGCAGTACTTC. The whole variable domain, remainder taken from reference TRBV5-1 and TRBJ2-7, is KAGVTQTPRYLIKTRGQQVTLSCSPISGHRSVSWYQQTPGQGLQFLFEYFSETQRNKGNFPGRFSGRQFSNSRSEMNVSTLELGDSALYLCASSSDPGTGSSEQYFGPGTRLTVT.

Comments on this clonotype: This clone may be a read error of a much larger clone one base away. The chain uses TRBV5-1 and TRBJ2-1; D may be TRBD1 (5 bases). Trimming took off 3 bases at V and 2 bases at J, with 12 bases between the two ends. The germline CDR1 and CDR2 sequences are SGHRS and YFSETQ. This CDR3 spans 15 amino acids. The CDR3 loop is CASSCGVGAYNEQFF. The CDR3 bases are TGCGCCAGCAGCTGTGGGGTAGGGGCCTACAATGAGCAGTTCTTC.

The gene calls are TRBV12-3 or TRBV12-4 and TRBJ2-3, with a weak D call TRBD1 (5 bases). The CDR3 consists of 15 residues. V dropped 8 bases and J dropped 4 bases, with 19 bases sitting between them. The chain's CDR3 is CASVPTGRTADTQYF. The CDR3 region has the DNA TGTGCCAGCGTCCCCACAGGACGCACTGCAGATACGCAGTATTTT.

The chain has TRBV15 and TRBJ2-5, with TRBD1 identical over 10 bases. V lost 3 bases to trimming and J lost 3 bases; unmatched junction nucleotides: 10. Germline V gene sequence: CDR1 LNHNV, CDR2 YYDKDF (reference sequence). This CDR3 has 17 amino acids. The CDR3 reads CATSSPGQGFFKETQYF. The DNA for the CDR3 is TGTGCCACCAGCAGTCCGGGACAGGGGTTTTTTAAAGAGACCCAGTACTTC.